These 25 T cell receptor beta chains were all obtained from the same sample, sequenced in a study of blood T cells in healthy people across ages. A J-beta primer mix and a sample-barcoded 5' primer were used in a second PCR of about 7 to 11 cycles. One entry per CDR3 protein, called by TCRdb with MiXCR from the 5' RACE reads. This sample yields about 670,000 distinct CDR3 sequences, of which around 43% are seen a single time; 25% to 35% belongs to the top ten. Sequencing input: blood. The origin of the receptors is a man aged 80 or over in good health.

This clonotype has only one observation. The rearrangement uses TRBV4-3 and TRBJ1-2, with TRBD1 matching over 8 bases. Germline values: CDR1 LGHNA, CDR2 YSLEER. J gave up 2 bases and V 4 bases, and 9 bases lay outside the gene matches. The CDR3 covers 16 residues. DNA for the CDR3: TGCGCCAGCAGCCCCCACACACAGGGGGAGAACTATGGCTACACCTTC. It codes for CASSPHTQGENYGYTF.

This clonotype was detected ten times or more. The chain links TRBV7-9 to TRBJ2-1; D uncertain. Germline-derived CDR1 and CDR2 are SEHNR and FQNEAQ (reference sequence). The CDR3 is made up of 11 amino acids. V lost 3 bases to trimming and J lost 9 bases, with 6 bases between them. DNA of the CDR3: TGTGCCAGCAGCTTGTCGGGTGAGCAGTTCTTC. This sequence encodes CASSLSGEQFF. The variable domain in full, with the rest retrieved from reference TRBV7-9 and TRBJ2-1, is DTGVSQNPRHKITKRGQNVTFRCDPISEHNRLYWYRQTLGQGPEFLTYFQNEAQLEKSRLLSDRFSAERPKGSFSTLEIQRTEQGDSAMYLCASSLSGEQFFGPGTRLTVL.

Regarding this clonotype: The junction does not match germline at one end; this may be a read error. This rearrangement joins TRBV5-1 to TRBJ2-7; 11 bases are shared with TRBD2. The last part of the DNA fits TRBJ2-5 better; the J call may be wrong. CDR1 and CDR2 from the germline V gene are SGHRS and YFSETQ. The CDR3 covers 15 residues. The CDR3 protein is CANSLSLAGGETQYF. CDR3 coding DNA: TGCGCCAACAGCTTGAGCCTAGCGGGGGGAGAGACCCAGTACTTC.

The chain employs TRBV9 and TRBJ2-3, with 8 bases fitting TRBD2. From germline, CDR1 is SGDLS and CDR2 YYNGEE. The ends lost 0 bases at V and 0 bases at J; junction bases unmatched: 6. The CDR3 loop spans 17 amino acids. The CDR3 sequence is CASSVDPAGASTDTQYF. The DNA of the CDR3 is TGTGCCAGCAGCGTAGATCCAGCGGGGGCTAGCACAGATACGCAGTATTTT.

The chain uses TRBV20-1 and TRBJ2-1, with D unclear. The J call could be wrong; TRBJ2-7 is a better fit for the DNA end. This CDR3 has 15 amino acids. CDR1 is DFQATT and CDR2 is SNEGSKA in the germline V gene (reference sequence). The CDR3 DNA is TGCAGTGCTAGAGACAAAGATAGCCCCTACAATGAGCAGTACTTC. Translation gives CSARDKDSPYNEQYF.

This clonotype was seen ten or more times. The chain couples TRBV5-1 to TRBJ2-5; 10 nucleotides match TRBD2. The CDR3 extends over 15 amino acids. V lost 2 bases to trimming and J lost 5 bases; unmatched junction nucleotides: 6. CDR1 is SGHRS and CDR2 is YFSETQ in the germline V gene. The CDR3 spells CASSFGASGGETQYF. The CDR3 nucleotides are TGCGCCAGCAGCTTCGGGGCTAGCGGGGGTGAGACCCAGTACTTC.

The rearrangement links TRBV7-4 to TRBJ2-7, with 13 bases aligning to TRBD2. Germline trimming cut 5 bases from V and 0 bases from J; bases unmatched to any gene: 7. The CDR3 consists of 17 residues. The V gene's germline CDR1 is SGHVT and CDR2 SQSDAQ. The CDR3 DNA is TGTGCCAGCAGCCGGACTAGCGGGGGTCCGGACTCCTACGAGCAGTACTTC. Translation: CASSRTSGGPDSYEQYF.

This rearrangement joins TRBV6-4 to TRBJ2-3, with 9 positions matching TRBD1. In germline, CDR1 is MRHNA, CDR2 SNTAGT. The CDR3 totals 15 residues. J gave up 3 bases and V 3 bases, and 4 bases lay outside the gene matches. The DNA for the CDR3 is TGTGCCAGCAGTGAGGGGACAGGGTTGACAGATACGCAGTATTTT. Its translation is CASSEGTGLTDTQYF.

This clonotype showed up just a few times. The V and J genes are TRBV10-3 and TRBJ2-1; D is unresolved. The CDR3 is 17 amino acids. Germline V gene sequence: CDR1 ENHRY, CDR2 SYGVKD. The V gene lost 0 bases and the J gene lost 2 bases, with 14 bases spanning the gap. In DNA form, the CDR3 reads TGTGCCATCAGTGAGTCCGCACTCGGTGGCGCCTACAATGAGCAGTTCTTC. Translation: CAISESALGGAYNEQFF.

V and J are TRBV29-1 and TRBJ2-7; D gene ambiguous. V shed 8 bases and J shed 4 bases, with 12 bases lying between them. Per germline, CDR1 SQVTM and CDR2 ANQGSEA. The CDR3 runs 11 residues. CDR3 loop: CSFRVGYEQYF. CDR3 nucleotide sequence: TGCAGCTTCCGGGTGGGGTACGAGCAGTACTTC.

Here the CDR3 DNA reads TGTGCCAGCAGCTTAAATCCCAACGCCGGGGAGCTGTTTTTT. Translating gives CASSLNPNAGELFF. V gene TRBV7-7 combines with J gene TRBJ2-2; D call uncertain. Germline V gene sequence: CDR1 SSHAT, CDR2 FNYEAQ (reference sequence). CDR3 length: 14 residues. Trimming took off 2 bases at V and 6 bases at J, with 10 bases between the two ends.

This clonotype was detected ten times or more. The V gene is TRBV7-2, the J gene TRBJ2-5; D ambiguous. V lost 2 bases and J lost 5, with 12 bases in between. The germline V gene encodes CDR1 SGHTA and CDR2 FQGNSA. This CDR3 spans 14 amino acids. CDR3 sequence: CASSLYRTSETQYF. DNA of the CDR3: TGTGCCAGCAGCTTATACCGGACCTCTGAGACCCAGTACTTC.

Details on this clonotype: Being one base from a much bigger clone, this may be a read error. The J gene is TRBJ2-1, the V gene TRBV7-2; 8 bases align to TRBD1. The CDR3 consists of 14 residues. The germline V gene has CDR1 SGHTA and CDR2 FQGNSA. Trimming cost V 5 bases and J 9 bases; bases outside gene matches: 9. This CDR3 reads CASSARQGLSEQFF. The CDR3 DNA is TGTGCCAGCAGCGCCCGACAGGGGTTGTCTGAGCAGTTCTTC.

The CDR3 DNA sequence: TGTGCCAGCAGTGGCGAGCTTAACACTGAAGCTTTCTTT. This codes for CASSGELNTEAFF. The V call is TRBV6-4, the J call TRBJ1-1, with unresolved D. The germline gives CDR1 MRHNA, CDR2 SNTAGT. The CDR3 runs to 13 residues. V lost 4 bases and J 2 bases, leaving 8 bases between the germline ends.

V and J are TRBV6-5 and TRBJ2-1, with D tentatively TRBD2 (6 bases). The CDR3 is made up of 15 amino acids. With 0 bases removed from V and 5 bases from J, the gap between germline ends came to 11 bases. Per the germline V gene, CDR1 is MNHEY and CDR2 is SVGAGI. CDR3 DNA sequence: TGTGCCAGCAGTTACTCGCGGGACGGCAACAATGAGCAGTTCTTC. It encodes CASSYSRDGNNEQFF.

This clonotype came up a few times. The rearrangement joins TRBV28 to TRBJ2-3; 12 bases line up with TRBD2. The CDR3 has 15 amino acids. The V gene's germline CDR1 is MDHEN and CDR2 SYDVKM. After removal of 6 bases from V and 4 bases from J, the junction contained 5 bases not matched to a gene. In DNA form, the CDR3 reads TGTGCCAGCAGCCCTAGCGGGAGGGGAGCAGATACGCAGTATTTT. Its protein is CASSPSGRGADTQYF.

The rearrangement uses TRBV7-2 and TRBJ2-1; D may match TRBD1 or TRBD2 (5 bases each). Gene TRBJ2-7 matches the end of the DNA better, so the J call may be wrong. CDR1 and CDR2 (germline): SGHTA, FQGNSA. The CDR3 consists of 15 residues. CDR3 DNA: TGTGCCAGCAGCTCGACCGGGACCCACAACAATGAGCAGTACTTC. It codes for CASSSTGTHNNEQYF.

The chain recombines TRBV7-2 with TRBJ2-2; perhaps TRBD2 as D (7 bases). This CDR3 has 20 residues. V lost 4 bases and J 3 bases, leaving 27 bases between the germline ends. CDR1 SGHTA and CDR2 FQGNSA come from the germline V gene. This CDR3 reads CASSSRGRRGGSMYTGELFF. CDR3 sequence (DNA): TGTGCCAGCAGCTCGCGGGGGCGCAGGGGCGGGAGTATGTACACCGGGGAGCTGTTTTTT. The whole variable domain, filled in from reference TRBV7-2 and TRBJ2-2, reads GAGVSQSPSNKVTEKGKDVELRCDPISGHTALYWYRQSLGQGLEFLIYFQGNSAPDKSGLPSDRFSAERTGGSVSTLTIQRTQQEDSAVYLCASSSRGRRGGSMYTGELFFGEGSRLTVL.

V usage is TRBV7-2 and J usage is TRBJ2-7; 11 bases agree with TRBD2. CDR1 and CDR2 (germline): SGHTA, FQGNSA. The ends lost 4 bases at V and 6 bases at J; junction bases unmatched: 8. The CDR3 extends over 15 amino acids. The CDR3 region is CASSSLAGEDVEQYF. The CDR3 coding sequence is TGTGCCAGCAGCTCACTAGCGGGAGAGGATGTCGAGCAGTACTTC.

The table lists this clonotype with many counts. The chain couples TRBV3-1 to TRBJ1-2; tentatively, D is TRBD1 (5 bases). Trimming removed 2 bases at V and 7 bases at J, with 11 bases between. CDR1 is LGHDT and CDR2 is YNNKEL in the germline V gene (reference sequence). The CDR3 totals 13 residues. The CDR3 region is CASSQRAQVGYTF. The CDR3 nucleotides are TGTGCCAGCAGCCAAAGGGCACAGGTTGGCTACACCTTC.

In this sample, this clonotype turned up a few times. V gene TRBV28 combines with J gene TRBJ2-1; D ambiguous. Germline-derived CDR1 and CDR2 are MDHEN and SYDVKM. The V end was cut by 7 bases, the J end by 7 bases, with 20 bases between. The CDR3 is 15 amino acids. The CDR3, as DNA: TGTGCCAGCACCCCCTCTTTTTTTATGGCAAATGAGCAGTTCTTC. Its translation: CASTPSFFMANEQFF. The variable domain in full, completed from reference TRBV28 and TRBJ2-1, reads DVKVTQSSRYLVKRTGEKVFLECVQDMDHENMFWYRQDPGLGLRLIYFSYDVKMKEKGDIPEGYSVSREKKERFSLILESASTNQTSMYLCASTPSFFMANEQFFGPGTRLTVL.

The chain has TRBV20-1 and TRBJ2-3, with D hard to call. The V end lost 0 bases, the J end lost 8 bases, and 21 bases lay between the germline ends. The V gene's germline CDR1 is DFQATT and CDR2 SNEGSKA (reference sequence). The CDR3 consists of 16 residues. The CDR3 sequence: CSARDAEALGRGTQYF. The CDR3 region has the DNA TGCAGTGCTAGAGACGCCGAGGCCCTCGGACGCGGTACGCAGTATTTT.

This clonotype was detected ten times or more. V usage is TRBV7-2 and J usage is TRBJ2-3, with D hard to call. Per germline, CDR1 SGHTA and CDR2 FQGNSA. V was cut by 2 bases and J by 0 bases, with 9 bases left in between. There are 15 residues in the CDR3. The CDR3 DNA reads TGTGCCAGCAGCTTAACCCGTACTAGCACAGATACGCAGTATTTT. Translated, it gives CASSLTRTSTDTQYF.

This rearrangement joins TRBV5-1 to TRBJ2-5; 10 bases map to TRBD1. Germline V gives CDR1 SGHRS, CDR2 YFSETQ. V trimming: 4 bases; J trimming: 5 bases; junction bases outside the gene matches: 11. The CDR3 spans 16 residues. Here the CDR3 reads CASSPKGQGVVETQYF. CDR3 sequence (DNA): TGCGCCAGCAGCCCCAAAGGACAGGGGGTAGTGGAGACCCAGTACTTC.

This CDR3 is CSASEQGANGGELFF. CDR3 DNA sequence: TGCAGTGCTAGTGAACAGGGGGCGAACGGCGGGGAGCTGTTTTTT. The chain employs TRBV20-1 and TRBJ2-2; 9 nucleotides line up with TRBD1. Germline V CDR1 and CDR2: DFQATT, SNEGSKA (reference sequence). V lost 3 bases to trimming and J lost 7 bases; unmatched junction nucleotides: 9. The CDR3 covers 15 residues.